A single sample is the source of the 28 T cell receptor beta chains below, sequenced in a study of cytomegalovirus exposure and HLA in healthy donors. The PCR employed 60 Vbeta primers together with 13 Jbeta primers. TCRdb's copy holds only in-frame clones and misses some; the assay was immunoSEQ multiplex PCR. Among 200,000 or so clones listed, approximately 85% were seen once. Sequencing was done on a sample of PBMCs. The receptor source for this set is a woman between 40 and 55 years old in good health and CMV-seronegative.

This CDR3 is CASSPGTAGFNTEAFF. In DNA form, the CDR3 reads TGTGCCAGCAGTCCTGGGACAGCGGGCTTCAACACTGAAGCTTTCTTT. The chain uses TRBV28 and TRBJ1-1, with 7 bases identical to TRBD1. V shed 5 bases and J 2 bases; nucleotides not matched to a gene: 11. Germline V gene sequence: CDR1 MDHEN, CDR2 SYDVKM. There are 16 residues in the CDR3.

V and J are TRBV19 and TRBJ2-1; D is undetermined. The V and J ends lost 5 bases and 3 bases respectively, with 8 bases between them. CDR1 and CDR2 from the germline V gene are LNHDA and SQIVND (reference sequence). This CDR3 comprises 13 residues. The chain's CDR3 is CASSEYSYNEQFF. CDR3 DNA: TGTGCCAGTAGTGAGTACAGCTACAATGAGCAGTTCTTC.

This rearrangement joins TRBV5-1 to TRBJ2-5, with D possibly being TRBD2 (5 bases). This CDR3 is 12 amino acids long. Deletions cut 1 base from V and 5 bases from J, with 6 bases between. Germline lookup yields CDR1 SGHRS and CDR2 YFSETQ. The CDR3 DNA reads TGCGCCAGCAGCTTGACGGGGGAGACCCAGTACTTC. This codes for CASSLTGETQYF.

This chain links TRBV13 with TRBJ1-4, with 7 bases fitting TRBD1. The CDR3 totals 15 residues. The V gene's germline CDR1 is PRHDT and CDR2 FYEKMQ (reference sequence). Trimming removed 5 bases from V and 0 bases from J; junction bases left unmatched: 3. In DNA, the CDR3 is TGTGCCAGCAGCCCAACAGGGGCAACTAATGAAAAACTGTTTTTT. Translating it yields CASSPTGATNEKLFF.

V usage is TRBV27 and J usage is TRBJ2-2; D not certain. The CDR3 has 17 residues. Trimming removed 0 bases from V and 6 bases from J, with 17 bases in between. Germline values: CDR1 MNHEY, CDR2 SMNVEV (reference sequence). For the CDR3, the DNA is TGTGCCAGCAGTTTATCCGCAGCCCAGGAATGGGCCGGGGAGCTGTTTTTT. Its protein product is CASSLSAAQEWAGELFF.

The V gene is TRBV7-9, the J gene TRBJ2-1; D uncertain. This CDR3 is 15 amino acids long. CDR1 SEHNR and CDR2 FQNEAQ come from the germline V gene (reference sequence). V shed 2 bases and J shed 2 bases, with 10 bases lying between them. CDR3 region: CASSLRTAPYNEQFF. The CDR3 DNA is TGTGCCAGCAGCTTAAGAACAGCCCCCTACAATGAGCAGTTCTTC.

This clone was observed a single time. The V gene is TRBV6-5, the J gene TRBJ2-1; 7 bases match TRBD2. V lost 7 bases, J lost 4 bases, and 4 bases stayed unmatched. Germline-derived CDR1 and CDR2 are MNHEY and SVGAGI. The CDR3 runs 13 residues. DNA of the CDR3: TGTGCCAGCACCGGGGGGATTTACAATGAGCAGTTCTTC. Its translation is CASTGGIYNEQFF.

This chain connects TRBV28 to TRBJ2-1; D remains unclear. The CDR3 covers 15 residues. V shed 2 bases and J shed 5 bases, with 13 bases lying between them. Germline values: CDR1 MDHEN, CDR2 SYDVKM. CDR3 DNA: TGTGCCAGCAGTTTAGCCCGAGCCGTCCACAATGAGCAGTTCTTC. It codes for CASSLARAVHNEQFF.

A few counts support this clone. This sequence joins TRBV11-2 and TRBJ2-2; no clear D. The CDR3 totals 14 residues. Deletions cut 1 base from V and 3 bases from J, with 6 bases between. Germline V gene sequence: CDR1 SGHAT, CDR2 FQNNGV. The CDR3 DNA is TGTGCCAGCAGCTTAGGACTCGACACCGGGGAGCTGTTTTTT. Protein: CASSLGLDTGELFF.

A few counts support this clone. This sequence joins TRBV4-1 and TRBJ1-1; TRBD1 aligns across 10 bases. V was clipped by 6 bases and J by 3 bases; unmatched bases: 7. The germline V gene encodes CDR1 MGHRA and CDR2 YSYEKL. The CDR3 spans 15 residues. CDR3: CASSQWDRGDTEAFF. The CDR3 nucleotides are TGCGCCAGCAGTCAATGGGACAGGGGAGACACTGAAGCTTTCTTT.

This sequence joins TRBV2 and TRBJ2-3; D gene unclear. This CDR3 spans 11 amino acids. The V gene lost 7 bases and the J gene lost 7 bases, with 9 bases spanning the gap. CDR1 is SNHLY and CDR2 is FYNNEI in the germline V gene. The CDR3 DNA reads TGTGCCAGCACTATACTATATACGCAGTATTTT. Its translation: CASTILYTQYF.

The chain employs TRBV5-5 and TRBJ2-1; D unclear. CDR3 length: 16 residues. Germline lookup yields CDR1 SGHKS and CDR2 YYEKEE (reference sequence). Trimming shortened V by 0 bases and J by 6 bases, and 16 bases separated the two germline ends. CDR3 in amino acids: CASSLGVVALGNEQFF. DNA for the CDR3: TGTGCCAGCAGCTTGGGAGTAGTAGCTTTGGGCAATGAGCAGTTCTTC.

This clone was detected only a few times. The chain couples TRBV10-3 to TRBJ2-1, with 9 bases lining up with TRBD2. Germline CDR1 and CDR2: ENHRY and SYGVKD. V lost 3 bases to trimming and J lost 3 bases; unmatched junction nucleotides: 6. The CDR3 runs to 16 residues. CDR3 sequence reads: CAISDSAGGNYNEQFF. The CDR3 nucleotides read TGTGCCATCAGTGATTCGGCGGGAGGGAACTACAATGAGCAGTTCTTC.

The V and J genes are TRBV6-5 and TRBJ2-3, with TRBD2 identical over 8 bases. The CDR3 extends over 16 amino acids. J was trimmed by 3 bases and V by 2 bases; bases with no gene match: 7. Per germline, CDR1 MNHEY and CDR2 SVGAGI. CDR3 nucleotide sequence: TGTGCCAGCAGTTACGGCGGCAGCGGGAGAACAGATACGCAGTATTTT. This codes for CASSYGGSGRTDTQYF.

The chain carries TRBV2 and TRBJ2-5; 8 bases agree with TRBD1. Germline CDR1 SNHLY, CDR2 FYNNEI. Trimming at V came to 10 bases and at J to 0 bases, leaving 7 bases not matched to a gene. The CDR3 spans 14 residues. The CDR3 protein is CATSGGADQETQYF. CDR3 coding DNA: TGTGCCACCTCAGGGGGCGCGGACCAAGAGACCCAGTACTTC.

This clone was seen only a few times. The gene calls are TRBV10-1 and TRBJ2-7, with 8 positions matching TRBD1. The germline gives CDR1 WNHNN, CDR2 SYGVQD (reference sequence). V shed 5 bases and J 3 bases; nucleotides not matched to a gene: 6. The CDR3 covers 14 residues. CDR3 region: CASSPTGQDYEQYF. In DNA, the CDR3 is TGCGCCAGCAGTCCCACGGGACAGGACTACGAGCAGTACTTC.

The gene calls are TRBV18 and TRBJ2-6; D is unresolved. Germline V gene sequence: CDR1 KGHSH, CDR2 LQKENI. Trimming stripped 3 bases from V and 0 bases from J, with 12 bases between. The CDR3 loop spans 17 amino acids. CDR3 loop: CASSPMTPASGANVLTF. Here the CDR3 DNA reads TGTGCCAGCTCACCGATGACTCCGGCCTCTGGGGCCAACGTCCTGACTTTC.

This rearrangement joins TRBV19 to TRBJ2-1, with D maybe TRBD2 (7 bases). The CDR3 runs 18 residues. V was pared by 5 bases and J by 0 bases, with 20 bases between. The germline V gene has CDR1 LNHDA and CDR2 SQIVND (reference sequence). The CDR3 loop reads CASSFRGGSAVSYNEQFF. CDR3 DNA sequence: TGTGCCAGTAGTTTCAGGGGCGGGAGCGCCGTCTCCTACAATGAGCAGTTCTTC.

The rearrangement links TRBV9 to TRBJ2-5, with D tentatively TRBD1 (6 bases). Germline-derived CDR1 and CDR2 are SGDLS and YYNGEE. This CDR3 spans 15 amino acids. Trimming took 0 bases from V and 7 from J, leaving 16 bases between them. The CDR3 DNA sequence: TGTGCCAGCAGCGTAGGGGACACCCGGGGTGGGACCCAGTACTTC. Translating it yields CASSVGDTRGGTQYF.

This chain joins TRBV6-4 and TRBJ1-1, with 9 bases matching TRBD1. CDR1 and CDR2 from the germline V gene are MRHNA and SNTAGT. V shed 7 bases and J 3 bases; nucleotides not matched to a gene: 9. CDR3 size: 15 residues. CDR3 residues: CASKRWDRVDTEAFF. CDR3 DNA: TGTGCCAGCAAAAGGTGGGACAGGGTGGACACTGAAGCTTTCTTT.

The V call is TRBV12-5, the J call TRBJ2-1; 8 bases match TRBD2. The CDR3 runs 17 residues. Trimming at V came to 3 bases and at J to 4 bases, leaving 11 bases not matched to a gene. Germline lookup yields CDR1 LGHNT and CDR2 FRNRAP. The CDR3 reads CASGLDRGGETYNEQFF. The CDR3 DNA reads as TGTGCTAGTGGTTTAGACCGGGGGGGGGAGACTTACAATGAGCAGTTCTTC.

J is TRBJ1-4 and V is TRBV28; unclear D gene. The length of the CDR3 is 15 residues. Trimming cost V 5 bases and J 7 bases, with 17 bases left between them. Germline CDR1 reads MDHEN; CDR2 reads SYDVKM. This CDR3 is CASSARPPEAEKLFF. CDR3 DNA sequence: TGTGCCAGCAGTGCCCGACCGCCGGAGGCTGAAAAACTGTTTTTT.

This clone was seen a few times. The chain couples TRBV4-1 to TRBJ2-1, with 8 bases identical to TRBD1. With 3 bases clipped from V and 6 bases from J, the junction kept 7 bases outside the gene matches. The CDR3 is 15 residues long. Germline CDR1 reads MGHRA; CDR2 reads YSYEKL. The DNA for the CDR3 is TGCGCCAGCAGCCACGGGATCACAGGGGGCAATGAGCAGTTCTTC. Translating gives CASSHGITGGNEQFF.

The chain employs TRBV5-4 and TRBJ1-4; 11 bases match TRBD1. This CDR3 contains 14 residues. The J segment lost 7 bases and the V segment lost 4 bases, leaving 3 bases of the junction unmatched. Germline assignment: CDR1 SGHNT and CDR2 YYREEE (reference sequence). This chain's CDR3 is CASSRTGGSEKLFF. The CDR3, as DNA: TGTGCCAGCAGCCGGACAGGGGGCTCTGAAAAACTGTTTTTT.

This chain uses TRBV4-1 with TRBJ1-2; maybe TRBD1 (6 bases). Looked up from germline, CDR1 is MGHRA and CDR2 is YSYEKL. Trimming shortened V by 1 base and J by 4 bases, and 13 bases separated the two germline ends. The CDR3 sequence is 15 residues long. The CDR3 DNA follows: TGCGCCAGCAGCCAAGTAGCAGGGGAAGGCTATGGCTACACCTTC. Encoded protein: CASSQVAGEGYGYTF.

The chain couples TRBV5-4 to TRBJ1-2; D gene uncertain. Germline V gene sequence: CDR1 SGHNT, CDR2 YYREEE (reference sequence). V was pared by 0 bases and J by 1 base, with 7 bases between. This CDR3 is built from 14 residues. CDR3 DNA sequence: TGTGCCAGCAGCTTGGGTCCCGTTAACTATGGCTACACCTTC. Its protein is CASSLGPVNYGYTF.

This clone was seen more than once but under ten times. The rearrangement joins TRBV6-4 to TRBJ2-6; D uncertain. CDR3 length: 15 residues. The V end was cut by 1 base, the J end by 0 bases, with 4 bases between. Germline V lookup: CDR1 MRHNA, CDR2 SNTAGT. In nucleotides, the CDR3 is TGTGCCAGCAGTGACTACTCCTCTGGGGCCAACGTCCTGACTTTC. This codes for CASSDYSSGANVLTF.

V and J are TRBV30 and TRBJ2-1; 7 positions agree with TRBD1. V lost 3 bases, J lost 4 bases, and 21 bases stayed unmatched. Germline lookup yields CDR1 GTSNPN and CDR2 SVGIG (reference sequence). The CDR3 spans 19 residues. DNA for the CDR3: TGTGCCTGGAGCTCACTTTCCGGGACAGCATTCCGGCTTTACAATGAGCAGTTCTTC. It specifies CAWSSLSGTAFRLYNEQFF.